This record concerns one T cell receptor (beta chain) sequence. Its target is not known. Trimming took off 1 base at V and 4 bases at J, with 10 bases between the two ends. Germline-derived CDR1 and CDR2 are SEHNR and FQNEAQ (reference sequence). The CDR3 length is 14 residues. The PCR ran on 60 Vbeta and 13 Jbeta primers. The repertoire was sequenced with immunoSEQ multiplex PCR; TCRdb's copy has only in-frame clones and lacks some. There are 85,000 to 100,000 clones in the sample; about 83% occur only once, and around 5.2% lies in the top ten. The data originate from a study of cytomegalovirus exposure and HLA in healthy donors. Whole-study results and caveats: The study designated roughly 160 TCR beta chains cytomegalovirus-associated. Association of a missense DCLRE1C variant with TCR beta V- and J-gene trimming was reported in a later analysis. Looking again later, the authors saw that most CMV-associated TCR beta chains seemed HLA-restricted.

This receptor was identified in a woman under 30 in good health and CMV-seropositive. The specimen sequenced was PBMCs. The J gene is TRBJ1-2, the V gene TRBV7-9; D gene ambiguous. The CDR3 region is CASSLVDSSYGYTF. As DNA, the CDR3 is TGTGCCAGCAGCTTAGTGGACTCTTCCTATGGCTACACCTTC. Complete variable domain (other parts from reference TRBV7-9 and TRBJ1-2): DTGVSQNPRHKITKRGQNVTFRCDPISEHNRLYWYRQTLGQGPEFLTYFQNEAQLEKSRLLSDRFSAERPKGSFSTLEIQRTEQGDSAMYLCASSLVDSSYGYTFGSGTRLTVV.